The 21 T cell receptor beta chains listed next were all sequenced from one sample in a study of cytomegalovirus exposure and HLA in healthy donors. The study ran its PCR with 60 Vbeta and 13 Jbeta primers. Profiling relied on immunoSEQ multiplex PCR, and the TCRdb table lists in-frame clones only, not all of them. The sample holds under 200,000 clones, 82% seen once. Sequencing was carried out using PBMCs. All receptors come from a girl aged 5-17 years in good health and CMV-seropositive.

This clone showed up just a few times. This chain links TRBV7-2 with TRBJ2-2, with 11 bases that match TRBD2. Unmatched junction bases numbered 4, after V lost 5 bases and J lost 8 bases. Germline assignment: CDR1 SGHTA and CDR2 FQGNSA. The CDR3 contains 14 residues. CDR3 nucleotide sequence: TGTGCCAGCAGCCGGACTAGCGGGTTAGGGGAGCTGTTTTTT. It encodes CASSRTSGLGELFF.

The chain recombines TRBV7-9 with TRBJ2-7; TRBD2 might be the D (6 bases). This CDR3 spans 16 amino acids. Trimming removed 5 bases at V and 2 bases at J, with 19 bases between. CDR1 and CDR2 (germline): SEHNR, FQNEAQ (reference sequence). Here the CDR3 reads CASSPRIGIAAYEQYF. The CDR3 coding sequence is TGTGCCAGCAGCCCTCGTATTGGTATAGCGGCCTACGAGCAGTACTTC.

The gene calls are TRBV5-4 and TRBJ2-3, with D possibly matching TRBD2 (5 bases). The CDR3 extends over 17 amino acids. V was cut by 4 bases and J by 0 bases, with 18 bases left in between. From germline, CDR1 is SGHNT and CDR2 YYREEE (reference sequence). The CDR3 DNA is TGTGCCAGCAGCCGGTTTGTGGGGAGTACTAGCACAGATACGCAGTATTTT. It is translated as CASSRFVGSTSTDTQYF.

The CDR3 DNA follows: TGTGCCAGCAGCACTCGACAGGGGGCGGGTGAGCAGTACTTC. This sequence encodes CASSTRQGAGEQYF. This chain connects TRBV11-2 to TRBJ2-7; the match to TRBD1 covers 10 bases. There are 14 residues in the CDR3. CDR1 is SGHAT, CDR2 FQNNGV, per germline. Losses at the gene ends were 5 bases for V and 7 bases for J; bases not matched to a gene: 8.

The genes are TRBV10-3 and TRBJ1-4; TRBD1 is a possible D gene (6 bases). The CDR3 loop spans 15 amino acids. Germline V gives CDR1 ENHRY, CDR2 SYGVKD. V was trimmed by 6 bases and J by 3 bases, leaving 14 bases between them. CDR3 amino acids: CAISDQGYSNEKLFF. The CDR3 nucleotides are TGTGCCATCAGCGATCAGGGGTATTCTAATGAAAAACTGTTTTTT.

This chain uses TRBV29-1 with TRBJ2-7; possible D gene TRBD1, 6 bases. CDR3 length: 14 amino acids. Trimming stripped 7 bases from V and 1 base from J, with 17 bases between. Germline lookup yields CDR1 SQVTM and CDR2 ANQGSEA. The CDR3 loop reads CSARTEKLSYEQYF. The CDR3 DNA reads TGCAGCGCTCGGACAGAAAAACTATCCTACGAGCAGTACTTC.

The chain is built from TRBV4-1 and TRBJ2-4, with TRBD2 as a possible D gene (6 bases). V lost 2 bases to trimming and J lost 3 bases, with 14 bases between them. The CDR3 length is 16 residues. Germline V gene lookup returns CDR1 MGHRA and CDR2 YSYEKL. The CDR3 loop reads CASSQPEGGLKNIQYF. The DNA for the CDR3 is TGCGCCAGCAGCCAACCTGAAGGAGGGCTCAAAAACATTCAGTACTTC.

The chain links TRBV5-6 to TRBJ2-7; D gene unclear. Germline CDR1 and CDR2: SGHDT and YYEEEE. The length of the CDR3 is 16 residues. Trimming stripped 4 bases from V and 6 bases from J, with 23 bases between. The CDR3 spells CASSARQPSATPEQYF. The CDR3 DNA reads TGTGCCAGCAGCGCTCGTCAGCCGAGCGCTACGCCCGAGCAGTACTTC.

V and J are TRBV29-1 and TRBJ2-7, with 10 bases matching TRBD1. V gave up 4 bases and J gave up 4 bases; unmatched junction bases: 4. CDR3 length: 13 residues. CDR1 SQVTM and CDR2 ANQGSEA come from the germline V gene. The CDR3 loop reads CSVVRTGGYEQYF. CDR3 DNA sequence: TGCAGCGTTGTGAGGACAGGGGGGTACGAGCAGTACTTC.

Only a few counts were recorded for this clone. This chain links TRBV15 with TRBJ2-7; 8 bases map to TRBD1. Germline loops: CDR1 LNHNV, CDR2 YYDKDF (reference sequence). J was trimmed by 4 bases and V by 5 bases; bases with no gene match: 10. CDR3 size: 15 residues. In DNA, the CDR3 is TGTGCCACCAGCCAAATCGGGACAGGACATTACGAGCAGTACTTC. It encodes CATSQIGTGHYEQYF. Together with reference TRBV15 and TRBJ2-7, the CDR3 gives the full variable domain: DAMVIQNPRYQVTQFGKPVTLSCSQTLNHNVMYWYQQKSSQAPKLLFHYYDKDFNNEADTPDNFQSRRPNTSFCFLDIRSPGLGDTAMYLCATSQIGTGHYEQYFGPGTRLTVT.

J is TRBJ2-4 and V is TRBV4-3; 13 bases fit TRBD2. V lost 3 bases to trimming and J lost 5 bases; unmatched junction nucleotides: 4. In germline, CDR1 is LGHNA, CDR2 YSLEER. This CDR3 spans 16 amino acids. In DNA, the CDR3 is TGCGCCAGCAGCCAGGGGACTAGCGGGGACGAAAACATTCAGTACTTC. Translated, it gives CASSQGTSGDENIQYF.

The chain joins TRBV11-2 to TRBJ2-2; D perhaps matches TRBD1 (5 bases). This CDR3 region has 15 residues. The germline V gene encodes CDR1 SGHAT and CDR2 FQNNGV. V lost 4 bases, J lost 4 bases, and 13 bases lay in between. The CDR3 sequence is CASSYSGISTGELFF. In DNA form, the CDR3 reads TGTGCCAGCAGCTATTCAGGGATTAGCACCGGGGAGCTGTTTTTT. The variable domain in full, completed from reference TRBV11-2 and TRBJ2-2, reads EAGVAQSPRYKIIEKRQSVAFWCNPISGHATLYWYQQILGQGPKLLIQFQNNGVVDDSQLPKDRFSAERLKGVDSTLKIQPAKLEDSAVYLCASSYSGISTGELFFGEGSRLTVL.

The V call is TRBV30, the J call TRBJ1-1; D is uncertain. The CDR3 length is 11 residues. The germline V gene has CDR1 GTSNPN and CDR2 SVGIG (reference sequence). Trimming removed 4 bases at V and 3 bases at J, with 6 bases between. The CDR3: CAWTAYTEAFF. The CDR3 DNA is TGTGCCTGGACAGCGTACACTGAAGCTTTCTTT.

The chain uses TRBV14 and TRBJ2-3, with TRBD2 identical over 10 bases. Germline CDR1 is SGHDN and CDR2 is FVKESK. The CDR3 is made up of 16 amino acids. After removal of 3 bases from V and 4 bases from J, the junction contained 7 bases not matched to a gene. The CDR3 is CASSQLLAGGPDTQYF. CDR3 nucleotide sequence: TGTGCCAGCAGCCAGCTATTAGCGGGAGGTCCAGATACGCAGTATTTT.

Here the CDR3 reads CASERERARRTWNTEAFF. In DNA, the CDR3 is TGTGCCAGCGAAAGGGAGAGAGCGAGACGGACTTGGAACACTGAAGCTTTCTTT. The J gene is TRBJ1-1, the V gene TRBV7-9; D uncertain. In germline, CDR1 is SEHNR, CDR2 FQNEAQ (reference sequence). The V end lost 8 bases, the J end lost 1 base, and 26 bases lay between the germline ends. The CDR3 is made up of 18 amino acids.

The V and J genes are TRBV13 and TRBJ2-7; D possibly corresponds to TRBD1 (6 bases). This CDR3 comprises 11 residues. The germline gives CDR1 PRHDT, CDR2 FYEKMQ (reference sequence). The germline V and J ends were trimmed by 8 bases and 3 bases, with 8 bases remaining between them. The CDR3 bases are TGTGCCAGCGACAGGATCTACGAGCAGTACTTC. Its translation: CASDRIYEQYF.

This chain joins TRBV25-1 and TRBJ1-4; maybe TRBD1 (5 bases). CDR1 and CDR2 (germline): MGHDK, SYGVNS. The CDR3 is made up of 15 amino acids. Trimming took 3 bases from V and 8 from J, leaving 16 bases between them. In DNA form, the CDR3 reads TGTGCCAGCAGTGACAAGTTCAGGGATGGAGAAAAACTGTTTTTT. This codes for CASSDKFRDGEKLFF.

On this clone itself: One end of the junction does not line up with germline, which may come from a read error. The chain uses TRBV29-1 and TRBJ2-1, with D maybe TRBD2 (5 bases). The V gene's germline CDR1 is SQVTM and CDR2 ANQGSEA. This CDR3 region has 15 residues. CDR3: CSVASGRDSYNVQFF. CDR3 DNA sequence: TGCAGCGTTGCTTCTGGGAGAGACTCCTACAATGTGCAGTTCTTC.

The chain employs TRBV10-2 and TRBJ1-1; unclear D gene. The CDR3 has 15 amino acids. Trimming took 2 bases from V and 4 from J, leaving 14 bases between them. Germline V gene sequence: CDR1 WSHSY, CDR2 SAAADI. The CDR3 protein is CASSERQALRTEAFF. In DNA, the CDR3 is TGCGCCAGCAGTGAGAGGCAGGCCCTACGCACTGAAGCTTTCTTT.

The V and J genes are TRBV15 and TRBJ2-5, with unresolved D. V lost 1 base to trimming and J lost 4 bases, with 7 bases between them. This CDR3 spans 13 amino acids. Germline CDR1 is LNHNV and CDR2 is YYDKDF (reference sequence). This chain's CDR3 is CATSRVGRETQYF. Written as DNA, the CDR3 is TGTGCCACCAGCAGAGTGGGCCGAGAGACCCAGTACTTC.

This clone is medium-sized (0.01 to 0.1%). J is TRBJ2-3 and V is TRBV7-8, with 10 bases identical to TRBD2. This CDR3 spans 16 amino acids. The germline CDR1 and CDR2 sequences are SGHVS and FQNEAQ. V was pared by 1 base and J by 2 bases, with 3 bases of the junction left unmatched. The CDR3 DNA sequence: TGTGCCAGCAGCTTAGTTCTAGCGGGGGTCACAGATACGCAGTATTTT. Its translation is CASSLVLAGVTDTQYF.